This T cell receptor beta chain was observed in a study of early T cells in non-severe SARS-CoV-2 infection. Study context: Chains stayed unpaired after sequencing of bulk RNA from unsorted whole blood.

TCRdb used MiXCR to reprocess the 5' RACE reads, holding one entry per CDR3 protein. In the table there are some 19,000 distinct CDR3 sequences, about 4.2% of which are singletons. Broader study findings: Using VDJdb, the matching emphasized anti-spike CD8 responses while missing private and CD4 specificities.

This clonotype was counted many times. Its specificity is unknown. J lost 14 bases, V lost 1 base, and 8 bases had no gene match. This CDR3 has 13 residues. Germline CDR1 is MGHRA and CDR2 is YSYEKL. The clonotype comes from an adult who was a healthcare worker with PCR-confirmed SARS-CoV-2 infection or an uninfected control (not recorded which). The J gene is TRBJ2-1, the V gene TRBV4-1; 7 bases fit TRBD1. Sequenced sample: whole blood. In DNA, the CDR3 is TGCGCCAGCAGCCAAGTACGAGGGGGCCGCGAGTTCTTC. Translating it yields CASSQVRGGREFF.